This T cell receptor beta chain was found in a study of early T cells in non-severe SARS-CoV-2 infection. Background on the study: The input, bulk RNA from unsorted whole blood, was sequenced, and chains were unpaired. General study points: In VDJdb matching, anti-spike CD8 responses were favored while private and CD4 specificities went missing.

Individual cDNA molecules carried attached unique molecular identifiers. TCRdb reanalysed the 5' RACE reads using MiXCR and keeps one entry per CDR3 protein. The sample lists over 25,000 distinct CDR3 sequences, 4.5% occurring once. Many counts were recorded for this clonotype. What it recognizes is unknown. Germline V gene data show CDR1 as KGHSH and CDR2 as LQKENI. The V segment lost 4 bases and the J segment 8 bases; nucleotides outside the gene matches: 9. The CDR3 runs to 16 residues. V and J are TRBV18 and TRBJ2-1; 12 positions match TRBD2. The sample was whole blood. The clonotype was recovered from an adult who was a healthcare worker with PCR-confirmed SARS-CoV-2 infection or an uninfected control (not recorded which). The CDR3 nucleotides read TGTGCCAGCTCACTGCTAGCGGGAGGGCTTAGCGATGAGCAGTTCTTC. Translated, it gives CASSLLAGGLSDEQFF.